Below are 3 T cell receptor beta chains sequenced from a single sample in a study of blood T cell repertoires in COVID-19 (dated by TCRdb to 2019 to 2021). The library relied on the immunoSEQ multiplex PCR assay. This is the immuneACCESS table as TCRdb keeps it, with only in-frame sequences that have V and J called. A part of the clones is gone; compared with another copy, unresolved V genes explain less than half, and the rest is unexplained. The sample table holds about 430,000 clones, of which approximately 91% were seen once. Together, the top ten hold 1.4% of the sample. Sequenced sample: PBMCs or T cells enriched from blood (not recorded which). The receptors here all came from a woman between 18 and 30 years old who had been exposed to COVID-19.

This clone was detected once. V is TRBV13 and J is TRBJ2-7; tentatively, D is TRBD1 (6 bases). Germline CDR1 is PRHDT and CDR2 is FYEKMQ (reference sequence). The V end was cut by 0 bases, the J end by 2 bases, with 8 bases between. This CDR3 is 14 amino acids long. In DNA, the CDR3 is TGTGCCAGCAGCTTAGGGACAGGACCCTACGAGCAGTACTTC. Encoded protein: CASSLGTGPYEQYF.

The chain recombines TRBV11-2 with TRBJ2-7; 7 bases are a match to TRBD2. This CDR3 comprises 14 residues. J lost 3 bases, V lost 3 bases, and 5 bases had no gene match. Germline CDR1 SGHAT, CDR2 FQNNGV. The CDR3 region is CASSFNSGGYEQYF. The CDR3 DNA reads as TGTGCCAGCAGCTTCAATTCGGGGGGCTACGAGCAGTACTTC. The variable domain in full, completed from reference TRBV11-2 and TRBJ2-7, reads EAGVAQSPRYKIIEKRQSVAFWCNPISGHATLYWYQQILGQGPKLLIQFQNNGVVDDSQLPKDRFSAERLKGVDSTLKIQPAKLEDSAVYLCASSFNSGGYEQYFGPGTRLTVT.

This chain's CDR3 is CASSVGAGRSGNTIYF. In DNA, the CDR3 is TGTGCCAGCTCGGTCGGGGCGGGAAGGAGTGGAAACACCATATATTTT. V gene TRBV18 combines with J gene TRBJ1-3; D possibly corresponds to TRBD1 (5 bases). Germline CDR1 is KGHSH and CDR2 is LQKENI. V lost 6 bases to trimming and J lost 3 bases, with 18 bases between them. The CDR3 is made up of 16 amino acids.